Listed here are 10 T cell receptor beta chains from one sample, sequenced in a study of cytomegalovirus exposure and HLA in healthy donors. The PCR employed 60 Vbeta primers together with 13 Jbeta primers. Sequencing used immunoSEQ multiplex PCR; TCRdb keeps in-frame clones, though not all of them. Among 140,000 or so clones listed, around 65% were seen once. The sequenced sample consisted of PBMCs. The receptors shown here come from a woman aged 55-70 years in good health and CMV-seronegative.

The chain links TRBV6-5 to TRBJ2-5, with 8 nucleotides matching TRBD1. Near its end, the DNA agrees better with TRBJ2-7, so the J call may be wrong. The CDR3 contains 13 residues. The V gene's germline CDR1 is MNHEY and CDR2 SVGAGI. CDR3 residues: CASSRGQGYEQYF. DNA for the CDR3: TGTGCCAGCAGCCGTGGACAGGGCTACGAGCAGTACTTC.

This clone came up a few times. This chain connects TRBV5-6 to TRBJ2-5; tentatively, D is TRBD2 (7 bases). The CDR3 is made up of 14 amino acids. The V end lost 2 bases, the J end lost 3 bases, and 11 bases lay between the germline ends. Germline CDR1 is SGHDT and CDR2 is YYEEEE. The CDR3 spells CASSFAGAKETQYF. In DNA form, the CDR3 reads TGTGCCAGCAGCTTTGCGGGGGCTAAAGAGACCCAGTACTTC.

In the case of this clone: One end of the junction does not line up with germline, which may come from a read error. V and J are TRBV27 and TRBJ1-2; D is perhaps TRBD1 (5 bases). Germline V gene sequence: CDR1 MNHEY, CDR2 SMNVEV (reference sequence). This CDR3 comprises 13 residues. The CDR3 reads CASSLQGTYGCTF. In nucleotides, the CDR3 is TGTGCCAGCAGTTTACAGGGAACCTATGGCTGCACCTTC.

CDR3 sequence reads: CAVQQENTEAFF. The DNA of the CDR3 is TGTGCCGTCCAACAGGAGAACACTGAAGCTTTCTTT. The chain joins TRBV2 to TRBJ1-1, with a tentative D call TRBD1 (5 bases). V lost 11 bases to trimming and J lost 1 base, with 11 bases between them. The CDR3 has 12 residues. Germline CDR1 is SNHLY and CDR2 is FYNNEI.

The chain links TRBV19 to TRBJ2-2; 7 nucleotides line up with TRBD2. From germline, CDR1 is LNHDA and CDR2 SQIVND (reference sequence). The CDR3 is 14 amino acids. The V gene end was trimmed by 7 bases and the J gene end by 5 bases; junction bases not matched to a gene: 7. CDR3 sequence: CASNPIGGTGELFF. The CDR3 bases are TGTGCCAGTAATCCGATCGGGGGGACCGGGGAGCTGTTTTTT.

The chain joins TRBV5-1 to TRBJ2-3; D is perhaps TRBD2 (6 bases). The V end lost 5 bases, the J end lost 6 bases, and 19 bases lay between the germline ends. The CDR3 is made up of 15 amino acids. The germline V gene encodes CDR1 SGHRS and CDR2 YFSETQ. The CDR3 DNA sequence: TGCGCCAGCAGAGTGGGGACTGCTCGGAGTGATACGCAGTATTTT. This sequence encodes CASRVGTARSDTQYF.

The V and J genes are TRBV5-1 and TRBJ2-7; the D gene is possibly TRBD1 (5 bases). The CDR3 is 14 residues long. Trimming left V 4 bases short and J 6 bases short, with 17 bases between. Germline V gene data show CDR1 as SGHRS and CDR2 as YFSETQ. The CDR3 coding sequence is TGCGCCAGCAGCCGGAAGGACAACGCCGCCGAGCAGTACTTC. Translated, it gives CASSRKDNAAEQYF.

In DNA form, the CDR3 reads TGTGCCATCAGGACTAGCGGGAGCAACAATGAGCAGTTCTTC. Protein product: CAIRTSGSNNEQFF. This chain links TRBV10-3 with TRBJ2-1, with 12 bases identical to TRBD2. V trimming: 6 bases; J trimming: 5 bases; junction bases outside the gene matches: 2. The CDR3 sequence is 14 residues long. CDR1 is ENHRY and CDR2 is SYGVKD in the germline V gene.

This chain joins TRBV5-1 and TRBJ1-6, with D maybe TRBD1 (6 bases). Germline V lookup: CDR1 SGHRS, CDR2 YFSETQ. This CDR3 has 16 residues. V shed 5 bases and J shed 9 bases, with 21 bases lying between them. CDR3 DNA sequence: TGCGCCAGCAGGGAGGGGGGGGCCCTTCAACTTTCACCCCTCCACTTT. Protein product: CASREGGALQLSPLHF.

CDR3 sequence (DNA): TGTGCCATCAGTGCCATAGGGACAGGGGTTCGTGGCTCCTACGAGCAGTACTTC. This gives the protein CAISAIGTGVRGSYEQYF. The chain has TRBV10-3 and TRBJ2-7; 10 bases are a match to TRBD1. V gave up 4 bases and J gave up 0 bases; unmatched junction bases: 12. The CDR3 runs to 18 residues. CDR1 is ENHRY and CDR2 is SYGVKD in the germline V gene.